This TCR beta chain was retrieved from a study of cytomegalovirus exposure and HLA in healthy donors. The ends lost 6 bases at V and 5 bases at J; junction bases unmatched: 2. Germline values: CDR1 SNHLY, CDR2 FYNNEI. This CDR3 comprises 12 residues. The study ran its PCR with 60 Vbeta and 13 Jbeta primers. Clones were read by immunoSEQ multiplex PCR, and TCRdb kept only the in-frame ones, dropping some. The profile shows 100,000 or so clones, roughly four fifths of them singletons. The donors (healthy individuals) were bone marrow donors. The V call is TRBV2, the J call TRBJ2-7; 9 bases line up with TRBD1. This TCR was sampled from a middle-aged woman in good health and CMV-seropositive. The specimen was PBMCs. The CDR3 reads CASSRDRDEQYF. For the CDR3, the DNA is TGTGCCAGCAGCCGGGACAGGGACGAGCAGTACTTC.